Given below is one T cell receptor (beta chain) in context. Only in-frame clones appear in the TCRdb table, and some are missing; sequencing was by immunoSEQ multiplex PCR. The repertoire consists of under 60,000 clones, with around 93% occurring once and the leading ten covering about 0.6%. This sample stems from a study of T cell changes during pregnancy in multiple sclerosis. The CDR3 totals 15 residues. V dropped 2 bases and J dropped 2 bases, with 12 bases sitting between them. From germline, CDR1 is SGHTA and CDR2 FQGTGA. The receptor comes from a female donor with multiple sclerosis, enrolled in a pregnancy study. This chain uses TRBV7-3 with TRBJ1-2, with no clear D. Sequenced here: CD4+ T cells from peripheral blood mononuclear cells, sampled after pregnancy. The CDR3 protein is CASSLDGGLNYGYTF. CDR3 in DNA: TGTGCCAGCAGCTTAGATGGCGGACTGAACTATGGCTACACCTTC.